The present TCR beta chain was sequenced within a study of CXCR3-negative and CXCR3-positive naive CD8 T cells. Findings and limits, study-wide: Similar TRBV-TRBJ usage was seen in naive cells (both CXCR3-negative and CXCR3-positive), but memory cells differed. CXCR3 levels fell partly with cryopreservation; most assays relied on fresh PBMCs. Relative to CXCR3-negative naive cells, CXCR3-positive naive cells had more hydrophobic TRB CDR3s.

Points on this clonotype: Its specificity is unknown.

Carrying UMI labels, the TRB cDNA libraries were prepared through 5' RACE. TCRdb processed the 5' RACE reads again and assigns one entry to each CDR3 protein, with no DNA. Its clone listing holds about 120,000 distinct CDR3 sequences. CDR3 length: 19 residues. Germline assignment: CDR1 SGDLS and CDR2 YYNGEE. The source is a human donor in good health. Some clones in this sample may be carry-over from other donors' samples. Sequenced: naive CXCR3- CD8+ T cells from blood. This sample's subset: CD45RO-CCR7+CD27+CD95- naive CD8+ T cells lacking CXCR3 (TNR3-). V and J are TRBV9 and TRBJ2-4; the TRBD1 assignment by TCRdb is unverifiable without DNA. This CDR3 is CASSPRQSGFGVAKNIQYF.